A selection of T cell receptor beta chains follows, all from one sample in a study of blood T cell repertoires in COVID-19. TCRdb keeps only in-frame clones here, not all; method: immunoSEQ multiplex PCR. The sample lists 150,000 to 200,000 clones, approximately 87% occurring once. Sequenced material: PBMCs or T cells enriched from blood (not recorded which). The receptors originated from a woman aged 45 to 65 who had recovered from COVID-19. CDR3s include the opening cysteine and the closing phenylalanine or tryptophan. The D gene is left open where the match is weak. Not all rows give a size; the values are once, few, many and, for expanded clones, a class.

size: NA
J: TRBJ1-4
D: NA
V: TRBV6-5
DNA: TGTGCCAGCAGGGGCGGGGAAAAACTGTTTTTT
CDR3: CASRGGEKLFF

size: NA
J: TRBJ2-1
D: TRBD2
V: TRBV3-1/TRBV3-2
DNA: TGTGCCAGCAGCCACCCTTCTAGCGGGGGGACCGATGAGCAGTTCTTC
CDR3: CASSHPSSGGTDEQFF

size: NA
J: TRBJ1-5
D: NA
V: TRBV15
DNA: TGTGCCACCAGCAGAGATCGGCAGCCCCAGCATTTT
CDR3: CATSRDRQPQHF

size: NA
J: TRBJ2-3
D: NA
V: TRBV6-5
DNA: TGTGCCAGCACTTCGACAGTAAGCACAGATACGCAGTATTTT
CDR3: CASTSTVSTDTQYF

size: NA
J: TRBJ1-3
D: NA
V: TRBV19
DNA: TGTGCCAGTAGTATTCGCCAGGGAAACACCATATATTTT
CDR3: CASSIRQGNTIYF

size: NA
J: TRBJ1-1
D: NA
V: TRBV6-4
DNA: TGTGCCAGCAGTGTGGAGATGAACACTGAAGCTTTCTTT
CDR3: CASSVEMNTEAFF

size: once
J: TRBJ1-1
D: TRBD1
V: TRBV11-3
DNA: TGTGCCAGCAGCCCTGACCGACAGGGTGGCACTGAAGCTTTCTTT
CDR3: CASSPDRQGGTEAFF

size: NA
J: TRBJ2-1
D: TRBD2
V: TRBV5-1
DNA: TGCGCCAGCAGCTTGTCCCCGGGAGGGACCAATGAGCAGTTCTTC
CDR3: CASSLSPGGTNEQFF

size: NA
J: TRBJ1-5
D: NA
V: TRBV2
DNA: TGTGCCAGCAGTGATGGGGGGTTTAGCAATCAGCCCCAGCATTTT
CDR3: CASSDGGFSNQPQHF

size: NA
J: TRBJ2-7
D: TRBD1
V: TRBV30
DNA: TGTGCCTGGGGACCGGGACAGGGGGTCTCCGAGCAGTACTTC
CDR3: CAWGPGQGVSEQYF

size: NA
J: TRBJ1-1
D: NA
V: TRBV21-1
DNA: TGTGCCAGCAGCAAAGGGCGGGGGAACACTGAAGCTTTCTTT
CDR3: CASSKGRGNTEAFF

size: NA
J: TRBJ1-1
D: NA
V: TRBV18
DNA: TGTGCCAGCTCACCACCGGGCAGCGAAGCTTTCTTT
CDR3: CASSPPGSEAFF

size: many
J: TRBJ2-7
D: NA
V: TRBV18
DNA: TGTGCCAGCCAACAGATCCCGAGCTCCTACGAGCAGTACTTC
CDR3: CASQQIPSSYEQYF

size: NA
J: TRBJ2-5
D: NA
V: TRBV5-8
DNA: TGTGCCAGCAGCTCCCGCGGGTTCCCAGAGACCCAGTACTTC
CDR3: CASSSRGFPETQYF

size: NA
J: TRBJ2-2
D: TRBD2
V: TRBV7-2
DNA: TGTGCCAGCAGCTTACACCGTAGCGGGGCTGCGAACACCGGGGAGCTGTTTTTT
CDR3: CASSLHRSGAANTGELFF

size: NA
J: TRBJ2-3
D: NA
V: TRBV2
DNA: TGTGCCAGCAGTGAACTCCCCACAGGGACAGATACGCAGTATTTT
CDR3: CASSELPTGTDTQYF

size: NA
J: TRBJ1-4
D: NA
V: TRBV9
DNA: TGTGCCAGCAGCGTTCGGGATAATGAAAAACTGTTTTTT
CDR3: CASSVRDNEKLFF